The sequence of this TCR beta chain was determined in a study of CD8+ T cells in alopecia areata. Across the study: Those treated were given oral tofacitinib at 5 to 10 mg twice daily.

Sequencing used cDNA as its template, made by extracting RNA and reverse transcribing it. Clones were sequenced by immunoSEQ multiplex PCR, and TCRdb holds only the in-frame ones, with some missing. The sample records 100,000 or so clones, around 60% being singletons. Study observations and caveats: On tofacitinib, scalp and blood still held many of the expanded lesional clones.

For this clone: Its antigen remains unknown.

V lost 6 bases to trimming and J lost 2 bases, with 15 bases between them. The CDR3 totals 15 residues. Germline loops: CDR1 SNHLY, CDR2 FYNNEI. Documented treatment: oral pan-JAK inhibitor, 5-10 mg twice daily. Alopecia areata patients provided lesional scalp punch biopsies and peripheral blood. Here the sequenced sample was CD8+ T cells sorted from blood, taken between weeks 55 and 65, from a patient treated with tofacitinib. This sequence was found in a human donor with alopecia areata. The V call is TRBV2, the J call TRBJ2-3; tentative D call: TRBD2 (6 bases). CDR3 coding DNA: TGTGCCAGCAGACAACCGCGGGGACCCACAGATACGCAGTATTTT. Protein sequence: CASRQPRGPTDTQYF.